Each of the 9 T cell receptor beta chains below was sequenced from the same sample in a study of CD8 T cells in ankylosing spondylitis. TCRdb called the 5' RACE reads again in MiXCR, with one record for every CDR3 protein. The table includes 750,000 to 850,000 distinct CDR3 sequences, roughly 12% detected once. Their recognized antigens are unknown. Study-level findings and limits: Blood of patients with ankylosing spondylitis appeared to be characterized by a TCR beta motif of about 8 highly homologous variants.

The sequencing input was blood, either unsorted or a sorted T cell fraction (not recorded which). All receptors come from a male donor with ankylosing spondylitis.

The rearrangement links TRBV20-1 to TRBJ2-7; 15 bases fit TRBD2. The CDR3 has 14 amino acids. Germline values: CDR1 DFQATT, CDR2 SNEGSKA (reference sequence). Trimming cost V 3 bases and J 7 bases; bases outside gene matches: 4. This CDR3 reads CSASRTSGGGEQYF. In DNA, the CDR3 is TGCAGTGCTAGTAGGACTAGCGGGGGGGGAGAGCAGTACTTC.

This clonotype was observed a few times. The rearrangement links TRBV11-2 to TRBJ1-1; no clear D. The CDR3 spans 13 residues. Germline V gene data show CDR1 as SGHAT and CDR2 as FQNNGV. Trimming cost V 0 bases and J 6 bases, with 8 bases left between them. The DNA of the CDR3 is TGTGCCAGCAGCTTAGATCGACACTCTGAAGCTTTCTTT. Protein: CASSLDRHSEAFF.

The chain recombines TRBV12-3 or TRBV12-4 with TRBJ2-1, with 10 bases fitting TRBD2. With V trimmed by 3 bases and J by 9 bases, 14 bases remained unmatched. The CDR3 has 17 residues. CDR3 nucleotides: TGTGCCAGCAGTTTTCCAGTGACTAGCGGGCCGACGGGTGAGCAGTTCTTC. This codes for CASSFPVTSGPTGEQFF.

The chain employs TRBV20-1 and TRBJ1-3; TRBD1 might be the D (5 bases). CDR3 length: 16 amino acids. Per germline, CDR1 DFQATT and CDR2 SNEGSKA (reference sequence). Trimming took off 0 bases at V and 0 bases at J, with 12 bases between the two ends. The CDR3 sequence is CSARDSAGGSGNTIYF. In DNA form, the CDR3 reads TGCAGTGCTAGAGATTCGGCGGGGGGCTCTGGAAACACCATATATTTT.

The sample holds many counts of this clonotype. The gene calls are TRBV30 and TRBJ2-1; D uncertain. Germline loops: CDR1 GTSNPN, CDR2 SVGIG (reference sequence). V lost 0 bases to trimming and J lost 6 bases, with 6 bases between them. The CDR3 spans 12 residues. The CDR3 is CAWSVSLNEQFF. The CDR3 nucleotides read TGTGCCTGGAGTGTCTCCCTCAATGAGCAGTTCTTC. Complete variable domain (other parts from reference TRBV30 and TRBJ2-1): SQTIHQWPATLVQPVGSPLSLECTVEGTSNPNLYWYRQAAGRGLQLLFYSVGIGQISSEVPQNLSASRPQDRQFILSSKKLLLSDSGFYLCAWSVSLNEQFFGPGTRLTVL.

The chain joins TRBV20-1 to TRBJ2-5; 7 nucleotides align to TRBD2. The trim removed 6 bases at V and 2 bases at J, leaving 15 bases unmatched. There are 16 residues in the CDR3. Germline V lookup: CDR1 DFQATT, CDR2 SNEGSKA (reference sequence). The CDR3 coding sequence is TGCAGTGCCCCGGGACTACCATTTAAGGAACAAGAGACCCAGTACTTC. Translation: CSAPGLPFKEQETQYF.

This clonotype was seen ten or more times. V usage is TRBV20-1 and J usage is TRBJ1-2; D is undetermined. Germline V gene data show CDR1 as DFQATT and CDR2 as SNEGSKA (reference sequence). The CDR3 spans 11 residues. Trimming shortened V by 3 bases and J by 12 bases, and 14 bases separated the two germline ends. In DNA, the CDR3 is TGCAGTGCTAGCCAGATAGATCGAAACACCTTC. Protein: CSASQIDRNTF.

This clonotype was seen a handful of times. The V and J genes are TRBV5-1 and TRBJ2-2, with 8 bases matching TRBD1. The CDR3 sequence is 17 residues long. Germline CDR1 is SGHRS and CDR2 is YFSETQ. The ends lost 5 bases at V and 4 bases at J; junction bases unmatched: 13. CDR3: CASRRTGSNHGTGELFF. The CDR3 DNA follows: TGCGCCAGCAGAAGGACAGGGTCTAACCATGGCACCGGGGAGCTGTTTTTT.

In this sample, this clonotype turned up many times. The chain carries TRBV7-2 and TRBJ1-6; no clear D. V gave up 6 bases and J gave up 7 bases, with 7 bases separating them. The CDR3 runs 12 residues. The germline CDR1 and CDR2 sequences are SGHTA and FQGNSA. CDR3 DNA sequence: TGTGCCAGCAGTTTTGGGAATTCACCCCTCCACTTT. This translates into CASSFGNSPLHF.